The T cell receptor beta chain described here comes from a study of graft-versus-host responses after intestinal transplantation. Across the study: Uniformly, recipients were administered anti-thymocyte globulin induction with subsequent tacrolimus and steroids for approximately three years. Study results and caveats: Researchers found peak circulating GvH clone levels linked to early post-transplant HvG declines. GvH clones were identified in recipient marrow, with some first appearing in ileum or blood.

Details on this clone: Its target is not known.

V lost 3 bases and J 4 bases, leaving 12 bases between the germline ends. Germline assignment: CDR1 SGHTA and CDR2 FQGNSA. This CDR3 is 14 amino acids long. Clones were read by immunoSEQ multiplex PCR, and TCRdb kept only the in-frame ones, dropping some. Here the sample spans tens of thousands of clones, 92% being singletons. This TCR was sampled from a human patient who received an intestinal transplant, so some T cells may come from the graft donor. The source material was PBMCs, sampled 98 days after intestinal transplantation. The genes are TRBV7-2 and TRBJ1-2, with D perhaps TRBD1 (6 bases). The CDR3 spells CASSFGGSGYGYTF. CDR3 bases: TGTGCCAGCAGCTTTGGGGGCAGTGGCTATGGCTACACCTTC.